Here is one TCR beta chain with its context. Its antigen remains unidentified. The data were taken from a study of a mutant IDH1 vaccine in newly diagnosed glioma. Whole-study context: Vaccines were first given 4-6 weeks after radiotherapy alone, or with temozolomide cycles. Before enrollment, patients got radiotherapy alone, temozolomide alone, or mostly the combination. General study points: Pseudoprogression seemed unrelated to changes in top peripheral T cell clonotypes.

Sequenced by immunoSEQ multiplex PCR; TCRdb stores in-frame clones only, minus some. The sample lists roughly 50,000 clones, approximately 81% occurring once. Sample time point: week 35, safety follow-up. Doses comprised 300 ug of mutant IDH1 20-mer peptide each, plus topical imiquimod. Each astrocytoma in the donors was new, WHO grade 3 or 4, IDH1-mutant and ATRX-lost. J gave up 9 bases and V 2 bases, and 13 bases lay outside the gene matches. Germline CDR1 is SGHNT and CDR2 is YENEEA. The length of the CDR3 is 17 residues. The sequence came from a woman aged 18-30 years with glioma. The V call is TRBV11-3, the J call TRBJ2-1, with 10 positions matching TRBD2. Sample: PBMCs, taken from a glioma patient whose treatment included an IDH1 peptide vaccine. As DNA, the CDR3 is TGTGCCAGCAGCTTACTAACTAGCGGGAAGAGAGTGGGTGAGCAGTTCTTC. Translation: CASSLLTSGKRVGEQFF.